The clone carrying this T cell receptor beta chain has more than one count but fewer than ten. TCRdb reprocessed the 5' RACE reads with MiXCR, giving one entry per CDR3 protein. This table has 550,000 to 750,000 distinct CDR3 sequences, approximately 15% appearing once. The CDR3 totals 16 residues. Between the trimmed V and J ends, which lost 5 bases and 7 bases, there was a span of 23 bases. Germline V CDR1 and CDR2: SEHNR, FQNEAQ (reference sequence). The sample originates from a study of T cells after yellow fever vaccination. Across the study: Libraries from low-cell-number fractions were prepared with the SMART-Seq v4 Ultra Low Input RNA kit.

The sample here was PBMCs, taken on the day of the yellow fever booster vaccination. The J gene is TRBJ2-5, the V gene TRBV7-9, with D uncertain. This TCR came from a man aged 30-40 years who received the YFV17D yellow fever vaccine. The CDR3 sequence: CASSLKGLGFGGTQYF. Written as DNA, the CDR3 is TGTGCCAGCAGCCTAAAAGGTCTAGGGTTTGGTGGGACCCAGTACTTC.